This entry lists 20 T cell receptor beta chains sequenced from one sample in a study of CD8 T cells in cerebrospinal fluid in Alzheimer's disease. TCRdb reprocessed the 10x single-cell sequencing reads and keeps a single row for each CDR3 protein, giving no DNA. Its listing shows some 1,600 distinct CDR3 sequences. The sequenced sample consisted of cerebrospinal fluid. The source is a human donor with Alzheimer's disease.

Frequency places this clonotype as medium-sized (0.01 to 0.1%). The gene calls are TRBV20-1 and TRBJ1-3; there is no DNA to check the TCRdb D call of TRBD1. This CDR3 has 17 amino acids. Germline CDR1 is DFQATT and CDR2 is SNEGSKA (reference sequence). Here the CDR3 reads CSARVGTGLSSGNTIYF.

Considering frequency, this clonotype is medium-sized. The chain employs TRBV20-1 and TRBJ1-4. The CDR3 loop spans 13 amino acids. Germline V CDR1 and CDR2: DFQATT, SNEGSKA (reference sequence). CDR3: CSAVGDLGEKLFF.

This chain connects TRBV28 to TRBJ1-2. The germline V gene encodes CDR1 MDHEN and CDR2 SYDVKM. This CDR3 has 15 amino acids. CDR3 protein: CASSLLGGLGYGYTF.

This clonotype is identified as medium-sized from frequency. This rearrangement joins TRBV24-1 to TRBJ2-5; TCRdb designates TRBD1, a call that cannot be tested without DNA. The germline gives CDR1 KGHDR, CDR2 SFDVKD. This CDR3 contains 15 residues. CDR3 sequence reads: CATSDRDRPGETQYF.

Its frequency marks this clonotype as medium-sized. The rearrangement joins TRBV5-1 to TRBJ1-4; the D call of TRBD1 rests on TCRdb alone, since no DNA is present to check it. The CDR3 covers 14 residues. The V gene's germline CDR1 is SGHRS and CDR2 YFSETQ. The CDR3 reads CASSEQGANEKLFF.

This clonotype is medium-sized by frequency. The rearrangement joins TRBV5-1 to TRBJ1-2; the D call from TCRdb, TRBD1, cannot be confirmed without DNA. The CDR3 is 13 residues long. Germline V gives CDR1 SGHRS, CDR2 YFSETQ. The CDR3 here is CASSLDGGGGYTF.

Frequency places this clonotype as medium-sized. CDR3 sequence: CASREDRVIHEQYF. The chain links TRBV2 to TRBJ2-7; TCRdb reports TRBD1, a call that lacks DNA to check it against. Germline V lookup: CDR1 SNHLY, CDR2 FYNNEI. The CDR3 length is 14 residues.

The V and J genes are TRBV7-7 and TRBJ2-3; TCRdb proposes TRBD2, but this gene call is untestable without DNA. In germline, CDR1 is SSHAT, CDR2 FNYEAQ (reference sequence). The CDR3 is made up of 17 amino acids. The CDR3 here is CASSPRLAGGGADTQYF.

According to its frequency, this clonotype is large. The chain couples TRBV7-9 to TRBJ2-4; there is no DNA to check the TCRdb D call of TRBD1. The CDR3 is made up of 15 amino acids. Per the germline V gene, CDR1 is SEHNR and CDR2 is FQNEAQ (reference sequence). The CDR3: CASSLSQGAKNIQYF.

Considering frequency, this clonotype is medium-sized (0.01 to 0.1%). V gene TRBV2 combines with J gene TRBJ2-5; TCRdb lists TRBD1, though no DNA is available to test this call. CDR1 and CDR2 (germline): SNHLY, FYNNEI. The CDR3 spans 16 residues. CDR3 protein: CASTEGGRGGQETQYF.

This clonotype is classed as large by frequency. This chain joins TRBV9 and TRBJ2-1; TCRdb's assignment of TRBD1 cannot be checked, as there is no DNA. Germline V gene sequence: CDR1 SGDLS, CDR2 YYNGEE. This CDR3 comprises 16 residues. The CDR3 loop reads CASSTHRDRGGNEQFF.

This clonotype is identified as medium-sized from frequency. The V gene is TRBV7-8, the J gene TRBJ2-7. There are 12 residues in the CDR3. CDR1 SGHVS and CDR2 FQNEAQ come from the germline V gene. The CDR3 spells CASSLTRYEQYF.

By frequency, this clonotype is medium-sized. The chain carries TRBV4-1 and TRBJ2-5; with no DNA, the TCRdb D assignment of TRBD1 cannot be verified. CDR3 size: 15 residues. Germline CDR1 reads MGHRA; CDR2 reads YSYEKL. Here the CDR3 reads CASSLGQGGSETQYF.

The genes are TRBV11-2 and TRBJ1-1; TCRdb returns TRBD1, unconfirmable since there is no DNA. This CDR3 contains 15 residues. The germline CDR1 and CDR2 sequences are SGHAT and FQNNGV. The CDR3 is CASSLQGAQTTEAFF.

This clonotype ranks as large in terms of frequency. V usage is TRBV7-6 and J usage is TRBJ2-3; TCRdb calls TRBD1, which cannot be checked without DNA. CDR3 length equals 15 residues. Germline CDR1 SGHVS, CDR2 FNYEAQ. CDR3 region: CASSRSGGAGDTQYF.

This clonotype is called medium-sized based on its frequency. The V and J genes are TRBV5-1 and TRBJ2-2; TCRdb outputs TRBD1, but without DNA this stays unchecked. CDR3 size: 14 residues. Germline lookup yields CDR1 SGHRS and CDR2 YFSETQ. The chain's CDR3 is CASSAQSNTGELFF.

This clonotype is labeled medium-sized (0.01 to 0.1%) based on frequency. The chain combines TRBV27 with TRBJ2-1; TCRdb reports TRBD1, a call that lacks DNA to check it against. The germline V gene has CDR1 MNHEY and CDR2 SMNVEV (reference sequence). This CDR3 comprises 16 residues. The CDR3 is CASSLTGTGGFYEQFF.

This clonotype ranks as medium-sized in terms of frequency. The chain employs TRBV28 and TRBJ1-2; TCRdb selects TRBD1, and the lack of DNA leaves this call unchecked. Per germline, CDR1 MDHEN and CDR2 SYDVKM. This CDR3 region has 16 residues. CDR3 region: CASSSTRRGAHYGYTF.

This clonotype is medium-sized by frequency. J is TRBJ2-3 and V is TRBV9; the D call of TRBD1 rests on TCRdb alone, since no DNA is present to check it. The CDR3 is 15 residues long. CDR1 is SGDLS, CDR2 YYNGEE, per germline. The CDR3 sequence: CASTLTARGADTQYF.

Its frequency marks this clonotype as medium-sized. The chain recombines TRBV7-7 with TRBJ2-2; TCRdb's D gene call, TRBD2, goes unchecked for lack of DNA. The V gene's germline CDR1 is SSHAT and CDR2 FNYEAQ (reference sequence). This CDR3 is 17 amino acids long. The CDR3: CASLPAGGPEGTGELFF.